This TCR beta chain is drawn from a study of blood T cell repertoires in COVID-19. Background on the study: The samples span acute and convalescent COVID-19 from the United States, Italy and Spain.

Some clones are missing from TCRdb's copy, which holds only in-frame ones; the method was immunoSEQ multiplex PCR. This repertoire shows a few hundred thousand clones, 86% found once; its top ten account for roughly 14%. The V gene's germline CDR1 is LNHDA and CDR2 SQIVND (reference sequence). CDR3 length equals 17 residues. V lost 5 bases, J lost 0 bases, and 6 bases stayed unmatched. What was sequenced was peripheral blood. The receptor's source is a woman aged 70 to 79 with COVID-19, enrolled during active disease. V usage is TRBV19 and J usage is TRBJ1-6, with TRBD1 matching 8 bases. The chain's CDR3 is CASSPRQGSSYNSPLHF. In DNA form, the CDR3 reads TGTGCCAGTAGTCCGAGACAGGGGAGCTCCTATAATTCACCCCTCCACTTT. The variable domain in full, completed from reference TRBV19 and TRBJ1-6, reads DGGITQSPKYLFRKEGQNVTLSCEQNLNHDAMYWYRQDPGQGLRLIYYSQIVNDFQKGDIAEGYSVSREKKESFPLTVTSAQKNPTAFYLCASSPRQGSSYNSPLHFGNGTRLTVT.